This T cell receptor (beta chain) was found in a study of cytomegalovirus exposure and HLA in healthy donors. Study results and limitations: Whilst most TCR sequences proved rare, a subset of public TCRs occurred across many donors. A later look showed TCR association rates differing by HLA locus, highest for DRB1 and lowest for HLA-C. Several V segments, TRBV6-2 and TRBV6-3 among them, could not be told apart and were dropped.

As concerns this clone: Its antigen is unidentified.

PCR primers comprised 60 Vbeta and 13 Jbeta primers. Sequencing used immunoSEQ multiplex PCR; TCRdb keeps in-frame clones, though not all of them. Counted here are approximately 77,000 clones, 60% to 85% occurring once; the ten biggest clones make up approximately 4.4%. Looked up from germline, CDR1 is GTSNPN and CDR2 is SVGIG (reference sequence). The CDR3 has 14 amino acids. With 0 bases clipped from V and 2 bases from J, the junction kept 1 base outside the gene matches. The chain joins TRBV30 to TRBJ2-1, with TRBD2 identical over 7 bases. This TCR was sampled from a man in his forties or fifties in good health and CMV-seronegative. Sequencing used PBMCs. CDR3 protein: CAWSVLAPYNEQFF. CDR3 coding DNA: TGTGCCTGGAGTGTACTAGCGCCCTACAATGAGCAGTTCTTC. The variable domain in full, with the rest retrieved from reference TRBV30 and TRBJ2-1, is SQTIHQWPATLVQPVGSPLSLECTVEGTSNPNLYWYRQAAGRGLQLLFYSVGIGQISSEVPQNLSASRPQDRQFILSSKKLLLSDSGFYLCAWSVLAPYNEQFFGPGTRLTVL.